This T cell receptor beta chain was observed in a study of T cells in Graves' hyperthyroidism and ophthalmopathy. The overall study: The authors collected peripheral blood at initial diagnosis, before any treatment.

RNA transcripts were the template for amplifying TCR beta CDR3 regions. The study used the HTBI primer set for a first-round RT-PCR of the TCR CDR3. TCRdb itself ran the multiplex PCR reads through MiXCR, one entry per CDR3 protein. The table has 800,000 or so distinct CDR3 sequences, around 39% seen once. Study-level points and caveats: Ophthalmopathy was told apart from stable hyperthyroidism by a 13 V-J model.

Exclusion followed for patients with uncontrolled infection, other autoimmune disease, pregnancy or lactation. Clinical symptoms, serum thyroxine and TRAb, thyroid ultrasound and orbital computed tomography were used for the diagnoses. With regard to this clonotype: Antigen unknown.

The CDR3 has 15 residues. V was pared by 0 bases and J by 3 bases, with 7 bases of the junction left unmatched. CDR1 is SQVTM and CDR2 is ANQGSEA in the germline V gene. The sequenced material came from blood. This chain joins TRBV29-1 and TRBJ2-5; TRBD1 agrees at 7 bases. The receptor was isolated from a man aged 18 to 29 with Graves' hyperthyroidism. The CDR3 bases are TGCAGCGTTGAAGATTGGTCGCAGGGGGAAGAGACCCAGTACTTC. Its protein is CSVEDWSQGEETQYF. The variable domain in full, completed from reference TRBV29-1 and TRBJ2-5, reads SAVISQKPSRDICQRGTSLTIQCQVDSQVTMMFWYRQQPGQSLTLIATANQGSEATYESGFVIDKFPISRPNLTFSTLTVSNMSPEDSSIYLCSVEDWSQGEETQYFGPGTRLLVL.